The text below deals with one T cell receptor (beta chain). Its antigen is still unknown. This sample's treatment: oral pan-JAK inhibitor, 5-10 mg twice daily. Sorting separated CD4+ and CD8+ T cells out of PBMCs. The V gene end was trimmed by 3 bases and the J gene end by 6 bases; junction bases not matched to a gene: 4. Germline V gene lookup returns CDR1 MNHEY and CDR2 SMNVEV (reference sequence). The CDR3 extends over 13 amino acids. After isolation, RNA underwent reverse transcription to generate cDNA as the sequencing template. Sequenced by immunoSEQ multiplex PCR; TCRdb stores in-frame clones only, minus some. The sample contains around 70,000 clones, over 25% of which appear only once. This entry comes from a study of CD8+ T cells in alopecia areata. About the research overall: The drug, oral tofacitinib, was given to treated patients at 5 to 10 mg twice daily.

Study observations and caveats: Many expanded lesional clones persisted during tofacitinib (in both scalp and blood). Sharing of TCRs across patients appeared less clear than in mice, possibly for HLA-related reasons.

The chain employs TRBV27 and TRBJ2-7, with TRBD2 matching over 8 bases. The sequence was collected from a human donor with alopecia areata. Sequenced material: CD8+ T cells sorted from blood, taken at week 4, from a patient treated with tofacitinib. This CDR3 is CASSFREGGEQYF. CDR3 sequence (DNA): TGTGCCAGCAGTTTCCGGGAGGGTGGCGAGCAGTACTTC.